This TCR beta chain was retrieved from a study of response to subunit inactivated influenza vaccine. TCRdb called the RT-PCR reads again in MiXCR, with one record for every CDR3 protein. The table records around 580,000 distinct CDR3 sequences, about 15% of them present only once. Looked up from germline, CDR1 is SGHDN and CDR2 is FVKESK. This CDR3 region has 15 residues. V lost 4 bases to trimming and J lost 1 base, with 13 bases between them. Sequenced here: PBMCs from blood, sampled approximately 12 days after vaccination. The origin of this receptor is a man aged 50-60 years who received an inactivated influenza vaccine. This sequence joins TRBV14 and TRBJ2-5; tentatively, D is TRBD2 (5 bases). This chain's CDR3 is CASSLQTGGQETQYF. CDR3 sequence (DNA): TGTGCCAGCAGCCTTCAGACCGGAGGCCAAGAGACCCAGTACTTC.